The 22 T cell receptor beta chains below come from one sample, sequenced in a study of cytomegalovirus exposure and HLA in healthy donors. It was with 60 Vbeta and 13 Jbeta primers that the PCR ran. Repertoires were generated with immunoSEQ multiplex PCR, while TCRdb's copy carries only in-frame clones and drops some. Of 90,000 to 120,000 clones listed, around 75% are singletons. Sample: PBMCs. All receptors come from a male donor in good health and CMV-seropositive.

This clone was detected only a few times. The genes are TRBV20-1 and TRBJ2-1; D is possibly TRBD1 (5 bases). CDR1 and CDR2 from the germline V gene are DFQATT and SNEGSKA (reference sequence). The CDR3 loop spans 11 amino acids. The V and J ends lost 7 bases and 8 bases respectively, with 12 bases between them. Here the CDR3 reads CSGTRDYEQFF. The CDR3 region has the DNA TGCAGTGGGACCAGGGATTATGAGCAGTTCTTC.

This clone has only a few counts. The rearrangement links TRBV18 to TRBJ2-7, with TRBD1 as a possible D gene (5 bases). The CDR3 runs to 14 residues. The germline gives CDR1 KGHSH, CDR2 LQKENI. V was clipped by 3 bases and J by 3 bases, with 12 bases between them. The CDR3 loop reads CASSPDGAVYEQYF. The CDR3 DNA reads as TGTGCCAGCTCACCCGATGGGGCCGTCTACGAGCAGTACTTC.

CDR3 sequence reads: CASSLGSTSGEGEQFF. CDR3 bases: TGTGCCAGCAGCTTAGGTTCGACTAGCGGGGAGGGCGAGCAGTTCTTC. The rearrangement joins TRBV7-2 to TRBJ2-1, with TRBD2 identical over 11 bases. The CDR3 covers 16 residues. From germline, CDR1 is SGHTA and CDR2 FQGNSA. V lost 1 base, J lost 10 bases, and 9 bases stayed unmatched. Filled out from reference TRBV7-2 and TRBJ2-1, the complete variable domain reads GAGVSQSPSNKVTEKGKDVELRCDPISGHTALYWYRQSLGQGLEFLIYFQGNSAPDKSGLPSDRFSAERTGGSVSTLTIQRTQQEDSAVYLCASSLGSTSGEGEQFFGPGTRLTVL.

The chain has TRBV4-3 and TRBJ1-2; 7 bases are a match to TRBD1. Germline lookup yields CDR1 LGHNA and CDR2 YSLEER. The CDR3 is 18 residues long. V lost 3 bases and J lost 2; bases outside the gene matches: 15. CDR3 coding DNA: TGCGCCAGCAGCCAGGAGGTTACAGGGGAGAGTTTCAACTATGGCTACACCTTC. Protein sequence: CASSQEVTGESFNYGYTF.

The rearrangement uses TRBV19 and TRBJ2-2, with D possibly being TRBD2 (6 bases). This CDR3 contains 18 residues. The germline gives CDR1 LNHDA, CDR2 SQIVND (reference sequence). Trimming removed 7 bases from V and 4 bases from J, with 25 bases in between. CDR3 nucleotide sequence: TGTGCCAGTACCTCATGGGGCTTCCAGACCGGGGGCACCGGGGAGCTGTTTTTT. It encodes CASTSWGFQTGGTGELFF.

The chain employs TRBV2 and TRBJ1-6; D possibly corresponds to TRBD1 (5 bases). The germline CDR1 and CDR2 sequences are SNHLY and FYNNEI. The CDR3 is 17 amino acids. V was clipped by 0 bases and J by 9 bases, with 18 bases between them. The CDR3 loop reads CASSEAIGPGGLSPLHF. The CDR3 DNA reads TGTGCCAGCAGTGAAGCAATTGGGCCCGGGGGTCTTTCACCCCTCCACTTT.

This chain connects TRBV11-3 to TRBJ1-6; TRBD1 matches 7 bases. This CDR3 has 16 amino acids. Germline CDR1 is SGHNT and CDR2 is YENEEA. Trimming cost V 5 bases and J 8 bases; bases outside gene matches: 12. DNA for the CDR3: TGTGCCAGCAGCCCCCGGACAGGAGTAGTTGATTCACCCCTCCACTTT. It encodes CASSPRTGVVDSPLHF.

CDR3 nucleotide sequence: TGTGCCAGCAGTCCCGGACTAGCGGGGGGGCTTCACGGCACAGATACGCAGTATTTT. This encodes CASSPGLAGGLHGTDTQYF. The chain carries TRBV7-9 and TRBJ2-3; 15 bases are shared with TRBD2. The CDR3 covers 19 residues. Germline trimming cut 6 bases from V and 1 base from J; bases unmatched to any gene: 11. Germline CDR1 SEHNR, CDR2 FQNEAQ (reference sequence).

The V and J genes are TRBV11-3 and TRBJ2-6; TRBD1 matches 7 bases. The trim removed 5 bases at V and 3 bases at J, leaving 4 bases unmatched. The CDR3 is made up of 15 amino acids. Germline lookup yields CDR1 SGHNT and CDR2 YENEEA. CDR3: CASSHTGVGANVLTF. In DNA, the CDR3 is TGTGCCAGCAGCCACACAGGGGTTGGGGCCAACGTCCTGACTTTC.

The rearrangement uses TRBV5-1 and TRBJ2-7; the match to TRBD2 covers 8 bases. The J segment lost 1 base and the V segment lost 5 bases, leaving 11 bases of the junction unmatched. The CDR3 is made up of 16 amino acids. Looked up from germline, CDR1 is SGHRS and CDR2 is YFSETQ. Here the CDR3 DNA reads TGCGCCAGCAGTTCGGGGGGGGCGCGAAGGTCCTACGAGCAGTACTTC. This translates into CASSSGGARRSYEQYF.

This clone was detected only a few times. The chain links TRBV5-4 to TRBJ1-2; 8 bases match TRBD1. The CDR3 runs to 13 residues. V lost 5 bases to trimming and J lost 7 bases; unmatched junction nucleotides: 7. Germline CDR1 and CDR2: SGHNT and YYREEE (reference sequence). The CDR3: CASSSDRGGGYTF. The DNA of the CDR3 is TGTGCCAGCAGTTCCGACAGGGGTGGTGGCTACACCTTC.

This chain uses TRBV28 with TRBJ1-2, with D possibly TRBD1 on 5 matching bases. CDR1 is MDHEN, CDR2 SYDVKM, per germline. Trimming pared 8 bases from V and 4 bases from J, leaving 17 bases between. The CDR3 runs 14 residues. CDR3 in amino acids: CASQVNPGGYGYTF. In nucleotides, the CDR3 is TGTGCCAGCCAGGTCAACCCGGGGGGCTATGGCTACACCTTC.

The chain is built from TRBV19 and TRBJ2-5; TRBD2 aligns across 12 bases. Germline V gives CDR1 LNHDA, CDR2 SQIVND (reference sequence). V dropped 4 bases and J dropped 7; count of bases not matched to a gene: 7. This CDR3 comprises 15 residues. The CDR3 DNA reads as TGTGCCAGTAGTAGGCTAGCGGGGGGGCTCGTGACCCAGTACTTC. This codes for CASSRLAGGLVTQYF.

This clone was seen just once. V and J are TRBV7-3 and TRBJ1-1; D possibly corresponds to TRBD1 (6 bases). This CDR3 comprises 14 residues. CDR1 and CDR2 from the germline V gene are SGHTA and FQGTGA. The ends were cut back, 5 bases at V and 1 base at J, with 11 bases in the middle. CDR3 sequence reads: CASSRGGENTEAFF. In DNA form, the CDR3 reads TGTGCCAGCAGCCGAGGGGGAGAGAACACTGAAGCTTTCTTT.

The rearrangement uses TRBV11-2 and TRBJ2-5; 7 bases agree with TRBD1. The germline CDR1 and CDR2 sequences are SGHAT and FQNNGV. The CDR3 contains 14 residues. With V trimmed by 1 base and J by 5 bases, 4 bases remained unmatched. The CDR3 loop is CASSLAATGETQYF. In DNA, the CDR3 is TGTGCCAGCAGCTTAGCCGCGACAGGGGAGACCCAGTACTTC.

This clone showed up just once. V is TRBV5-4 and J is TRBJ2-3; D perhaps matches TRBD2 (5 bases). Germline CDR1 is SGHNT and CDR2 is YYREEE (reference sequence). The CDR3 loop spans 16 amino acids. V gave up 0 bases and J gave up 2 bases, with 13 bases separating them. CDR3 sequence (DNA): TGTGCCAGCAGCTTGGGGACTCAAAGAGACACAGATACGCAGTATTTT. Amino acid sequence: CASSLGTQRDTDTQYF.

The rearrangement links TRBV2 to TRBJ1-2; tentatively, D is TRBD1 (6 bases). This CDR3 region has 14 residues. The germline CDR1 and CDR2 sequences are SNHLY and FYNNEI. Trimming stripped 8 bases from V and 0 bases from J, with 13 bases between. The CDR3 bases are TGTGCCAGCGGCGGACAGCTTGCTAACTATGGCTACACCTTC. This encodes CASGGQLANYGYTF.

The V and J genes are TRBV7-9 and TRBJ1-6; D is unclear. This CDR3 contains 12 residues. CDR1 is SEHNR and CDR2 is FQNEAQ in the germline V gene (reference sequence). Trimming took 2 bases from V and 10 from J, leaving 6 bases between them. The CDR3 DNA reads TGTGCCAGCAGCTTACCCCCATCACCCCTCCACTTT. This translates into CASSLPPSPLHF.

The rearrangement joins TRBV19 to TRBJ1-2; TRBD1 is a possible D gene (6 bases). The CDR3 extends over 14 amino acids. CDR1 is LNHDA and CDR2 is SQIVND in the germline V gene (reference sequence). V was clipped by 3 bases and J by 6 bases, with 14 bases between them. CDR3 residues: CASSIGLEGDGYTF. In nucleotides, the CDR3 is TGTGCCAGTAGTATCGGGTTAGAGGGGGATGGCTACACCTTC. Together with reference TRBV19 and TRBJ1-2, the CDR3 gives the full variable domain: DGGITQSPKYLFRKEGQNVTLSCEQNLNHDAMYWYRQDPGQGLRLIYYSQIVNDFQKGDIAEGYSVSREKKESFPLTVTSAQKNPTAFYLCASSIGLEGDGYTFGSGTRLTVV.

The J gene is TRBJ1-1, the V gene TRBV5-1; D not resolved. Germline V gene lookup returns CDR1 SGHRS and CDR2 YFSETQ. The ends were cut back, 2 bases at V and 5 bases at J, with 10 bases in the middle. The CDR3 runs 13 residues. CDR3 protein: CASSFERLTEAFF. CDR3 nucleotide sequence: TGCGCCAGCAGCTTTGAGAGATTGACTGAAGCTTTCTTT.

This clone is a singleton in its sample. CDR3: CASGRMGGSSYEQYF. For the CDR3, the DNA is TGCGCCAGCGGAAGAATGGGGGGTAGCTCCTACGAGCAGTACTTC. The chain is built from TRBV5-1 and TRBJ2-5, with D perhaps matching TRBD2 (6 bases). TRBJ2-7 explains the end of the DNA better; the J call may be wrong. Germline CDR1 reads SGHRS; CDR2 reads YFSETQ. The CDR3 length is 15 residues.

This clone occurred once. J is TRBJ2-7 and V is TRBV27, with 7 bases aligning to TRBD1. V was clipped by 6 bases and J by 2 bases; unmatched bases: 4. CDR3 length: 13 amino acids. CDR1 MNHEY and CDR2 SMNVEV come from the germline V gene (reference sequence). In nucleotides, the CDR3 is TGTGCCAGCAGCTACGGACAGGCCTACGAGCAGTACTTC. It specifies CASSYGQAYEQYF.